Shown below are 17 T cell receptor beta chains from a single sample sequenced in a study of T cells after yellow fever vaccination. TCRdb passed the 5' RACE reads through MiXCR, listing each CDR3 protein once. The sample lists about 160,000 distinct CDR3 sequences; around 9.7% were seen once. Sequences were derived from CD8+ T cells sorted from PBMCs, sampled 45 days after the yellow fever booster vaccination. The receptors shown here come from a man aged 18 to 29 who received the YFV17D yellow fever vaccine.

This clonotype was recorded a few times. The chain is built from TRBV4-1 and TRBJ2-7; 7 bases match TRBD2. The CDR3 spans 16 residues. Germline CDR1 and CDR2: MGHRA and YSYEKL. Trimming took 4 bases from V and 2 from J; bases not matched to a gene: 11. Here the CDR3 DNA reads TGCGCCAGCAGCCCCCTAAGCGGGACGGGCACCTACGAGCAGTACTTC. Protein product: CASSPLSGTGTYEQYF.

The CDR3 DNA reads TGCGCCAGCAGCTTCGAGGGGGCTCCCTACGAGCAGTACTTC. Its protein is CASSFEGAPYEQYF. The chain uses TRBV5-1 and TRBJ2-7; the match to TRBD1 covers 7 bases. Germline CDR1 and CDR2: SGHRS and YFSETQ. Trimming removed 2 bases from V and 2 bases from J; junction bases left unmatched: 4. The CDR3 is 14 amino acids.

This clonotype showed up many times. The chain carries TRBV5-4 and TRBJ2-3; 8 bases fit TRBD2. Germline V gives CDR1 SGHNT, CDR2 YYREEE (reference sequence). This CDR3 has 17 amino acids. V gave up 3 bases and J gave up 0 bases; unmatched junction bases: 9. CDR3 loop: CASSWVAGSGSTDTQYF. CDR3 nucleotides: TGTGCCAGCAGCTGGGTAGCGGGGTCCGGAAGCACAGATACGCAGTATTTT.

This rearrangement joins TRBV20-1 to TRBJ2-1, with D uncertain. The V gene's germline CDR1 is DFQATT and CDR2 SNEGSKA (reference sequence). The CDR3 runs 13 residues. V lost 0 bases, J lost 7 bases, and 10 bases lay in between. CDR3 nucleotide sequence: TGCAGTGCTAGAGAATGGACGAGTAATGAGCAGTTCTTC. It specifies CSAREWTSNEQFF.

The DNA of the CDR3 is TGCAGCGTTGAAGATCCAGCGGCAACTAATGAAAAACTGTTTTTT. It specifies CSVEDPAATNEKLFF. The V gene is TRBV29-1, the J gene TRBJ1-4, with D hard to call. Germline loops: CDR1 SQVTM, CDR2 ANQGSEA. Between the trimmed V and J ends, which lost 0 bases and 0 bases, there was a span of 8 bases. The CDR3 runs to 15 residues.

This clonotype was found many times. The V gene is TRBV12-3 or TRBV12-4, the J gene TRBJ1-6, with D perhaps TRBD1 (5 bases). This CDR3 region has 12 residues. The V and J ends lost 3 bases and 13 bases respectively, with 10 bases between them. CDR3 loop: CASSLIRDPLHF. DNA of the CDR3: TGTGCCAGCAGTTTGATCAGGGATCCCCTCCACTTT.

Ten or more counts support this clonotype. This chain uses TRBV23-1 with TRBJ2-3; no reliable D call. TRBV23-1 counts as an open reading frame of uncertain function. This CDR3 has 16 amino acids. V lost 4 bases and J lost 2, with 16 bases in between. CDR3 DNA sequence: TGCGCCAGCAGTCGCCTTCTTGGCGGCCTCACAGATACGCAGTATTTT. This codes for CASSRLLGGLTDTQYF.

This chain joins TRBV5-1 and TRBJ2-3; the match to TRBD1 covers 11 bases. The CDR3 is 15 amino acids. CDR1 is SGHRS and CDR2 is YFSETQ in the germline V gene. The V and J ends lost 4 bases and 5 bases, in that order; junction bases with no gene match: 6. The CDR3 DNA follows: TGCGCCAGCAGCACATGGACAGGGGGCCGAGATACGCAGTATTTT. It codes for CASSTWTGGRDTQYF.

This clonotype was detected once. V is TRBV6-5 and J is TRBJ2-3; D gene unclear. The CDR3 totals 13 residues. Germline V CDR1 and CDR2: MNHEY, SVGAGI. The V and J ends lost 1 base and 4 bases respectively, with 6 bases between them. The CDR3: CASSYYPADTQYF. CDR3 sequence (DNA): TGTGCCAGCAGTTACTACCCGGCAGATACGCAGTATTTT.

The V gene is TRBV6-5, the J gene TRBJ1-5, with a tentative D call TRBD1 (5 bases). Germline lookup yields CDR1 MNHEY and CDR2 SVGAGI. Between the trimmed V and J ends, which lost 0 bases and 2 bases, there was a span of 8 bases. The CDR3 has 15 amino acids. CDR3 coding DNA: TGTGCCAGCAGTTACTCCCGGGGGGGCAATCAGCCCCAGCATTTT. Translated: CASSYSRGGNQPQHF.

This sequence joins TRBV15 and TRBJ1-1; unclear D gene. The V gene lost 2 bases and the J gene lost 1 base, with 8 bases spanning the gap. CDR3 length: 14 residues. CDR1 and CDR2 (germline): LNHNV, YYDKDF (reference sequence). The CDR3 loop reads CATSRSDENTEAFF. The CDR3 nucleotides are TGTGCCACCAGCAGAAGTGACGAGAACACTGAAGCTTTCTTT.

A few counts support this clonotype. V and J are TRBV4-2 and TRBJ2-2; TRBD2 is a possible D gene (6 bases). This CDR3 has 18 residues. Germline V gene lookup returns CDR1 LGHNA and CDR2 YNFKEQ. V lost 4 bases to trimming and J lost 6 bases, with 24 bases between them. In DNA, the CDR3 is TGTGCCAGCAGCCCTGGCACTCCGGGGACTTACGGGGCCGGGGAGCTGTTTTTT. Its protein is CASSPGTPGTYGAGELFF.

The V and J genes are TRBV6-2 or TRBV6-3 and TRBJ2-1; D uncertain. Germline assignment: CDR1 MNHEY and CDR2 SVGEGT. V shed 0 bases and J shed 9 bases, with 12 bases lying between them. The CDR3 has 14 residues. CDR3 bases: TGTGCCAGCAGTTACTCCGTCGTTTCGGGTGAGCAGTTCTTC. This translates into CASSYSVVSGEQFF.

The table lists this clonotype with a few counts. This chain uses TRBV20-1 with TRBJ1-2; TRBD1 agrees at 10 bases. Germline V gene lookup returns CDR1 DFQATT and CDR2 SNEGSKA (reference sequence). V lost 6 bases, J lost 4 bases, and 8 bases stayed unmatched. The CDR3 sequence is 14 residues long. CDR3 in amino acids: CSANDRGQGYGYTF. CDR3 nucleotide sequence: TGCAGTGCAAATGACAGGGGGCAGGGCTATGGCTACACCTTC.

This clonotype occurred many times. One junction end does not reproduce the germline sequence, and a read error may be involved. The rearrangement uses TRBV7-7 and TRBJ2-3, with D hard to call. Per germline, CDR1 SSHAT and CDR2 FNYEAQ (reference sequence). This CDR3 is 13 amino acids long. In DNA, the CDR3 is TGTGCTAGCAGCCCGGATCACACAGATACGCAGTATTTT. Encoded protein: CASSPDHTDTQYF.

This clonotype was recorded a few times. This chain uses TRBV7-9 with TRBJ1-2; no definite D call. The CDR3 covers 13 residues. Germline values: CDR1 SEHNR, CDR2 FQNEAQ (reference sequence). V dropped 5 bases and J dropped 5 bases, with 12 bases sitting between them. CDR3 in amino acids: CASSPPLGYGYTF. The CDR3 DNA reads as TGTGCCAGCAGCCCCCCCTTGGGGTATGGCTACACCTTC. The full variable domain, in which reference TRBV7-9 and TRBJ1-2 provide the parts outside the CDR3, is DTGVSQNPRHKITKRGQNVTFRCDPISEHNRLYWYRQTLGQGPEFLTYFQNEAQLEKSRLLSDRFSAERPKGSFSTLEIQRTEQGDSAMYLCASSPPLGYGYTFGSGTRLTVV.

The gene calls are TRBV7-9 and TRBJ2-1; weak D call: TRBD1 (6 bases). The CDR3 runs to 16 residues. CDR1 is SEHNR and CDR2 is FQNEAQ in the germline V gene (reference sequence). V lost 5 bases, J lost 4 bases, and 18 bases lay in between. The CDR3 loop is CASSHANRDLYNEQFF. DNA for the CDR3: TGTGCCAGCAGCCATGCCAACAGGGACCTATACAATGAGCAGTTCTTC.